This TCR beta chain is from a study of T cell responses to AZD1222 COVID-19 vaccine. Study-level findings and limits: Clonal diversity may have been underestimated, and the donors were mostly white British, with more females than males.

Libraries were prepared by immunoSEQ multiplex PCR; TCRdb keeps only in-frame clonotypes and omits some of them. The table records some 150,000 clones, more than 70% of them present only once. This clone was seen once. What it binds is unknown. The CDR3 loop spans 14 amino acids. The germline V gene has CDR1 SGHNT and CDR2 YYREEE (reference sequence). Trimming shortened V by 2 bases and J by 6 bases, and 12 bases separated the two germline ends. The source was peripheral blood, collected on day 0 of AZD1222 vaccination. The receptor's source is an adult in good health. The chain joins TRBV5-4 to TRBJ1-5; D might be TRBD1 (6 bases). In nucleotides, the CDR3 is TGTGCCAGCAGCTTACAGGGAACAAGTCAGCCCCAGCATTTT. Translation gives CASSLQGTSQPQHF.